Each of the 3 T cell receptor beta chains below was sequenced from the same sample in a study of PD-L1 blockade in urothelial cancer. Libraries were prepared by immunoSEQ multiplex PCR; TCRdb keeps only in-frame clonotypes and omits some of them. The repertoire holds approximately 100,000 clones, with around 90% as singletons. The sequenced sample was PBMCs, obtained around atezolizumab (anti-PD-L1) treatment. These receptors came from a woman older than 75 with urothelial cancer.

The chain has TRBV28 and TRBJ1-2, with 7 bases aligning to TRBD1. The CDR3 has 14 amino acids. Germline V lookup: CDR1 MDHEN, CDR2 SYDVKM. J lost 4 bases, V lost 5 bases, and 7 bases had no gene match. This CDR3 reads CASSATRGAYGYTF. CDR3 nucleotide sequence: TGTGCCAGCAGTGCCACCAGGGGGGCCTATGGCTACACCTTC.

The chain combines TRBV25-1 with TRBJ2-1; TRBD2 matches at 11 bases. CDR1 and CDR2 from the germline V gene are MGHDK and SYGVNS. The length of the CDR3 is 18 residues. Germline trimming cut 2 bases from V and 4 bases from J; bases unmatched to any gene: 10. The CDR3 protein is CASSEGLAGGSLYNEQFF. The CDR3 DNA is TGTGCCAGCAGTGAAGGGCTAGCGGGAGGCTCTTTGTACAATGAGCAGTTCTTC.

The V call is TRBV2, the J call TRBJ1-1, with 8 bases identical to TRBD1. J gave up 0 bases and V 5 bases, and 5 bases lay outside the gene matches. The CDR3 is 15 residues long. Germline V lookup: CDR1 SNHLY, CDR2 FYNNEI. CDR3: CASSQTGAMNTEAFF. CDR3 DNA sequence: TGTGCCAGCAGTCAGACAGGGGCAATGAACACTGAAGCTTTCTTT.